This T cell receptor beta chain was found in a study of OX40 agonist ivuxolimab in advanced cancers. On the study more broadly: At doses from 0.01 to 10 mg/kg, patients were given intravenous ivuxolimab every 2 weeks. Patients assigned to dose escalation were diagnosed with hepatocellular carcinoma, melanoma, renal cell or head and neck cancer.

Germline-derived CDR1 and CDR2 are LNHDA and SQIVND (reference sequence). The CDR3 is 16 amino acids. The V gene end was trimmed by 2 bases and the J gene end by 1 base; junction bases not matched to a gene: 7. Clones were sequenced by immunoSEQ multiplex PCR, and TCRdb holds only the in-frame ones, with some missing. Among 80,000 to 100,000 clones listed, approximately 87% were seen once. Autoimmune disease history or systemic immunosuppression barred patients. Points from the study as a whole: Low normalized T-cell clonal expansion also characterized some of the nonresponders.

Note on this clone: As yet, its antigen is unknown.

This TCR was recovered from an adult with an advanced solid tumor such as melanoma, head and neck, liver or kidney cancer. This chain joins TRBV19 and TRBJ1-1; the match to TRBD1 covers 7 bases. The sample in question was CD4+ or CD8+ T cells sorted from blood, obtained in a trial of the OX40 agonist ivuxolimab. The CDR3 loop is CASSIPPRGRNTEAFF. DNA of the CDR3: TGTGCCAGTAGTATACCCCCTAGGGGGCGGAACACTGAAGCTTTCTTT.